The rows below give T cell receptor beta chains drawn from one sample of a study of cytomegalovirus exposure and HLA in healthy donors. Data came from immunoSEQ multiplex PCR; TCRdb stores just in-frame clones and leaves some out. This sample yields roughly 280,000 clones, of which 80% to 90% are seen a single time; roughly 1% belongs to the top ten. Sequencing input: PBMCs. The receptors originated from a young woman in good health and CMV-seronegative. Both conserved end residues are part of each CDR3.

v_gene	j_gene	CDR3aa
TRBV15	TRBJ2-1	CATSRPTSGNSYNEQFF
TRBV7-2	TRBJ2-5	CASSLIAGSGETQYF
TRBV7-3	TRBJ2-1	CASSLRVAGGLSSYNEQFF
TRBV5-4	TRBJ2-3	CASSPSRDTQYF
TRBV6-5	TRBJ2-7	CASSYSQGYYEQYF
TRBV28	TRBJ1-1	CASQGGGTEAFF
TRBV7-6	TRBJ2-7	CASSPSFRVRGSEQYF
TRBV6-1	TRBJ2-2	CASEGDTGELFF
TRBV4-1	TRBJ2-5	CASSRTGALRGETQYF
TRBV6-1	TRBJ1-1	CASSPRTGDGAFF
TRBV4-2	TRBJ1-5	CASSQDIRQPQHF
TRBV9	TRBJ2-2	CASSVGSGPDTGELFF
TRBV6-5	TRBJ2-7	CASSYGLAGGRDEQYF
TRBV30	TRBJ2-7	CAWSPEVSLSYEQYF
TRBV29-1	TRBJ1-1	CSVERVAGSATEAFF
TRBV4-1	TRBJ1-2	CASSLGSGYTF
TRBV6-1	TRBJ1-1	CASSEYGQGSEAFF
TRBV9	TRBJ1-2	CASSPLDGGFYGYTF
TRBV2	TRBJ2-7	CASSDAQGQGFDEQYF
TRBV10-3	TRBJ2-3	CAITSPGGTDTQYF
TRBV7-9	TRBJ1-2	CASSLTGKGQAGYTF
TRBV30	TRBJ2-7	CAWNEGRVGAYEQYF
TRBV6-1	TRBJ2-3	CASRSSAGGLGTQYF
TRBV19	TRBJ2-1	CASSRGTYNEQFF
TRBV27	TRBJ2-2	CASSPQYNTGELFF
TRBV30	TRBJ2-7	CAWTPGGLHEQYF
TRBV7-9	TRBJ1-2	CASNMGTFGYTF
TRBV7-2	TRBJ1-5	CASSIGTGGEGNQPQHF
TRBV10-3	TRBJ1-1	CAIRGKGQLGAFF
TRBV27	TRBJ1-5	CASSSIGGGSNQPQHF
TRBV5-4	TRBJ1-6	CASSLDRYHNSPLHF
TRBV29-1	TRBJ1-2	CSGRGGANYGYTF
TRBV7-6	TRBJ2-7	CASSSPAGASSYEQYF
TRBV5-4	TRBJ2-3	CASSFIVSDTQYF
TRBV6-5	TRBJ1-1	CASSYSEGNTEAFF
TRBV6-5	TRBJ1-2	CASSRTGYHGYTF
TRBV18	TRBJ2-2	CASSPSVGQGQAGELFF
TRBV6-5	TRBJ1-2	CASSHRDRGGYTF
TRBV30	TRBJ2-7	CAWDVGLAGPIGEQYF
TRBV2	TRBJ2-7	CASSEQGYEQYF
TRBV5-1	TRBJ2-1	CASRQQGDSYNEQFF
TRBV10-1	TRBJ1-3	CASSESRTGNTIYF
TRBV18	TRBJ1-2	CASSPQRTGRDYGYTF
TRBV5-1	TRBJ1-1	CASSPGMNTEAFF
TRBV6-5	TRBJ2-1	CASVGLSEQFF
TRBV7-9	TRBJ2-3	CASSFWTSGSTDTQYF
TRBV5-1	TRBJ1-1	CASSWRGPGDTEAFF
TRBV30	TRBJ1-2	CGVAGPPGYTF
TRBV30	TRBJ1-2	CAWSPSRGYTF
TRBV18	TRBJ1-1	CASSPGTGSTTEAFF
TRBV4-3	TRBJ2-7	CASSQGLGQGATYEQYF
TRBV19	TRBJ1-1	CASSGAGNTEAFF
TRBV12-5	TRBJ2-7	CASGTGRGQYF
TRBV27	TRBJ2-7	CASSTATGAYEQYF